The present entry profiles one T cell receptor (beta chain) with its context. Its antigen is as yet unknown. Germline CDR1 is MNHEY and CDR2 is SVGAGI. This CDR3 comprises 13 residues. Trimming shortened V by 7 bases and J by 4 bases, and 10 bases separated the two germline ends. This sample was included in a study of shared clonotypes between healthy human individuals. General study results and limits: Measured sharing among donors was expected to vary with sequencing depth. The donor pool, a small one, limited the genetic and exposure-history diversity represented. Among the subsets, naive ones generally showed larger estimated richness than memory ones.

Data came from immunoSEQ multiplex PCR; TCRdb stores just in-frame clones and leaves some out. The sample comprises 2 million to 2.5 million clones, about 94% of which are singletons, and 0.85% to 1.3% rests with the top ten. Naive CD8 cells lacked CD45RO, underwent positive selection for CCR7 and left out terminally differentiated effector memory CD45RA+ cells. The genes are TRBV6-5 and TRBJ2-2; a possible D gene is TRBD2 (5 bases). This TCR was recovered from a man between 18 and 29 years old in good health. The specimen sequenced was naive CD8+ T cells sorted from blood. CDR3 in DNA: TGTGCCAGCACCGAGCGGTTCACCGGGGAGCTGTTTTTT. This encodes CASTERFTGELFF.